The T cell receptor beta chain under discussion was sequenced for a study of neurological immune-mediated disorders. This clonotype was seen ten or more times. TCRdb used MiXCR to reprocess the 5' RACE reads, holding one entry per CDR3 protein. The sample carries about 30,000 distinct CDR3 sequences, 5.5% to 7% recorded once. V dropped 0 bases and J dropped 6; count of bases not matched to a gene: 5. The CDR3 consists of 14 residues. Germline assignment: CDR1 SGDLS and CDR2 YYNGEE. Sequenced sample: CD4+ T cells from blood. This chain uses TRBV9 with TRBJ1-2; 7 bases align to TRBD1. The source of this sequence is a woman aged 45-65 years in good health. CDR3 amino acids: CASSVAAQGDGYTF. As DNA, the CDR3 is TGTGCCAGCAGCGTAGCGGCGCAGGGGGATGGCTACACCTTC.